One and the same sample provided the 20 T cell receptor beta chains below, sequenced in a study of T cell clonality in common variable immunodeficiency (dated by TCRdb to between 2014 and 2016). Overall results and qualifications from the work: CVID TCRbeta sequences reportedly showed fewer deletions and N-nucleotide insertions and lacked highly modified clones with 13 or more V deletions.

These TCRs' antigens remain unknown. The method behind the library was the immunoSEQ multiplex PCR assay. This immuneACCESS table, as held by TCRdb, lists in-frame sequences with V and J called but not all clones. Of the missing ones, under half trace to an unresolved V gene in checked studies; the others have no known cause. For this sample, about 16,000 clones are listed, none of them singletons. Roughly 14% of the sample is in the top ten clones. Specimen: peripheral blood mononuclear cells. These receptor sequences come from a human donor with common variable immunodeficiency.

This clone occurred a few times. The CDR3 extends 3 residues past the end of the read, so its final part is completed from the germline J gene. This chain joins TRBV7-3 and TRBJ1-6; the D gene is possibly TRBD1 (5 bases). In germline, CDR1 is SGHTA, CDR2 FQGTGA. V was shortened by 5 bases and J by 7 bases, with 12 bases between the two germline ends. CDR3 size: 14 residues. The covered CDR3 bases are TGTGCCAGCAGCCGCGACAGAAAAAATTCACCC. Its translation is CASSRDRKNSP. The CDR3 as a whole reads CASSRDRKNSPLHF.

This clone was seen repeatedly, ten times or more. CDR3 bases read: TGCAGTGCTAGAGTTCTCCACAGTTACACTGAA. Protein sequence: CSARVLHSYTE. The entire CDR3 sequence reads CSARVLHSYTEAFF. The chain has TRBV20-1 and TRBJ1-1; no definite D call. Read coverage stops 3 residues before the CDR3 terminus; the germline J gene supplies the remainder. Germline V lookup: CDR1 DFQATT, CDR2 SNEGSKA (reference sequence). The V end was cut by 1 base, the J end by 3 bases, with 12 bases between. The CDR3 length is 14 residues.

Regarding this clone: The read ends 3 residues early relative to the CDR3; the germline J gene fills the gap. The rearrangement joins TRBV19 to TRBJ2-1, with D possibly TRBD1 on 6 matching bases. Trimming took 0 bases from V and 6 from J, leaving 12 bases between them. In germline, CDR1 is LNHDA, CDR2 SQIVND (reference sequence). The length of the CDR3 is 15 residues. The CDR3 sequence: CASSIDGRGSNEQFF. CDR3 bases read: TGTGCCAGTAGTATAGACGGCAGGGGATCCAATGAG.

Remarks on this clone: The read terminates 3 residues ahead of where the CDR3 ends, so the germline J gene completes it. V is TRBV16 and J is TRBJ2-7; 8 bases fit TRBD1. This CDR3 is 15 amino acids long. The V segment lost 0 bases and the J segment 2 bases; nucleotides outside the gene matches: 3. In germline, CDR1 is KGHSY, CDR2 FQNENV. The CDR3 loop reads CASSQSWTGPYEQYF. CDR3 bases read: TGTGCCAGCAGCCAATCCTGGACAGGGCCCTACGAG.

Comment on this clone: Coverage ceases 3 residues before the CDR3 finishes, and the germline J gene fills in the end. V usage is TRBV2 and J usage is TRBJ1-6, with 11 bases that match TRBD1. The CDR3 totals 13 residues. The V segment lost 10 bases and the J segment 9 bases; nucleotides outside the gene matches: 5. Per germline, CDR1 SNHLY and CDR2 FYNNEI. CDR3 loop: CATRTGGSSPLHF. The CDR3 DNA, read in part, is TGTGCCACCCGGACAGGGGGCAGTTCACCC. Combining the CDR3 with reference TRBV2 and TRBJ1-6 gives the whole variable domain EPEVTQTPSHQVTQMGQEVILRCVPISNHLYFYWYRQILGQKVEFLVSFYNNEISEKSEIFDDQFSVERPDGSNFTLKIRSTKLEDSAMYFCATRTGGSSPLHFGNGTRLTVT.

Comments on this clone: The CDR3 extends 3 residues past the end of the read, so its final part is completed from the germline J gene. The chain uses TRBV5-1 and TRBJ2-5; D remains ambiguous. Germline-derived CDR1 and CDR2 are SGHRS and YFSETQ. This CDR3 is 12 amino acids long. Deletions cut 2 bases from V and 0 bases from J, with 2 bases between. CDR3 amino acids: CASSFYQETQYF. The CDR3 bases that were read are TGCGCCAGCAGCTTCTACCAAGAGACC. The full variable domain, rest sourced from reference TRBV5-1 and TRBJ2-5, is KAGVTQTPRYLIKTRGQQVTLSCSPISGHRSVSWYQQTPGQGLQFLFEYFSETQRNKGNFPGRFSGRQFSNSRSEMNVSTLELGDSALYLCASSFYQETQYFGPGTRLLVL.

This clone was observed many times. The CDR3 sequence is CASRRDRGQESPLHF. The CDR3 bases that were read are TGTGCCAGCAGACGCGACAGGGGGCAGGAATCACCC. V and J are TRBV7-2 and TRBJ1-6, with 10 positions matching TRBD1. The read falls 3 residues short of the CDR3 end, and the missing part is taken from the germline J gene. Germline assignment: CDR1 SGHTA and CDR2 FQGNSA. The CDR3 is 15 amino acids. The trim removed 6 bases at V and 10 bases at J, leaving 9 bases unmatched.

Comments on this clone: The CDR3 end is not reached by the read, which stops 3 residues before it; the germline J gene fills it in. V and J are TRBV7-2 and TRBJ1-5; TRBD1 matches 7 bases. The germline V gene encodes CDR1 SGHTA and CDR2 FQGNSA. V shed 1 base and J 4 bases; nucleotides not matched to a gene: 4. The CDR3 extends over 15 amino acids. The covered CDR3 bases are TGTGCCAGCAGCTTAGTCACAGGGGTAAATCAGCCC. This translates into CASSLVTGVNQP. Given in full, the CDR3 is CASSLVTGVNQPQHF.

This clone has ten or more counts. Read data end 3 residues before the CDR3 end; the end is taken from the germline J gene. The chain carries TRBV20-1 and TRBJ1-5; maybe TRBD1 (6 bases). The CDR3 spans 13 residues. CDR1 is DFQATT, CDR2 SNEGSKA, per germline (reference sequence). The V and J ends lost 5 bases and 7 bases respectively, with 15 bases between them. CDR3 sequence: CSAYRDIRQPQHF. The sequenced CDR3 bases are TGCAGTGCTTACCGGGACATTCGGCAGCCC.

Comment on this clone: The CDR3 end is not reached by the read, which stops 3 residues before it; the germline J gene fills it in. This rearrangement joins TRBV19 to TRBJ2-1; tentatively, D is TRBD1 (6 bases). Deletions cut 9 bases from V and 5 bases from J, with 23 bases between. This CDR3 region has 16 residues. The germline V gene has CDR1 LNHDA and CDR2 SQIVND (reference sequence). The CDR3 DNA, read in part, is TGTGCCAGGGGCCATGAACAGACAGGAAGAAACAATGAG. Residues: CARGHEQTGRNNE. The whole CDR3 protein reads CARGHEQTGRNNEQFF.

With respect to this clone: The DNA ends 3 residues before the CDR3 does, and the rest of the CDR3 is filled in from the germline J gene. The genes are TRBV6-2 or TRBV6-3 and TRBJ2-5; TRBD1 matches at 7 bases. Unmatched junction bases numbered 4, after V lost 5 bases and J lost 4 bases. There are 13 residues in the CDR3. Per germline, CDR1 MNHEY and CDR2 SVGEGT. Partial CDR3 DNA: TGTGCCAGCAGTACGACAGGGCCAGAGACC. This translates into CASSTTGPET. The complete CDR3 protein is CASSTTGPETQYF.

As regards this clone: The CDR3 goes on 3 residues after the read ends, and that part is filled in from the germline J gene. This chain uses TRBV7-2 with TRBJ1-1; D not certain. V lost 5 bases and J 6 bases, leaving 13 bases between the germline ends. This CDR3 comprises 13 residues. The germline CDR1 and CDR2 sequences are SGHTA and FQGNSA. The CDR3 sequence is CASSPRRAPEAFF. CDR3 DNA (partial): TGTGCCAGCAGCCCCCGTAGGGCACCTGAA.

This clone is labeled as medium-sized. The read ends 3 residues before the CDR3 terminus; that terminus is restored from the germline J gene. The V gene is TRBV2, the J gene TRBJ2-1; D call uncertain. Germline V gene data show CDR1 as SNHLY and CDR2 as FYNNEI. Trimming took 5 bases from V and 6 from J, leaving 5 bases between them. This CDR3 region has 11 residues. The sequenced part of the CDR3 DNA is TGTGCCAGCAGTTACACCAATGAG. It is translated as CASSYTNE. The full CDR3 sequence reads CASSYTNEQFF.

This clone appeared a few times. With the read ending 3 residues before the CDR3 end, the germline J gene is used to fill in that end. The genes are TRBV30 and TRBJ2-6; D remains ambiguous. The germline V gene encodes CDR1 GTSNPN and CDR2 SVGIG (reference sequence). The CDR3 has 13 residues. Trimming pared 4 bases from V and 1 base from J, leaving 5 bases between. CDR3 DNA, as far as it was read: TGTGCCTGGAAAGGGTCTGGGGCCAACGTC. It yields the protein CAWKGSGANV. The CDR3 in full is CAWKGSGANVLTF.

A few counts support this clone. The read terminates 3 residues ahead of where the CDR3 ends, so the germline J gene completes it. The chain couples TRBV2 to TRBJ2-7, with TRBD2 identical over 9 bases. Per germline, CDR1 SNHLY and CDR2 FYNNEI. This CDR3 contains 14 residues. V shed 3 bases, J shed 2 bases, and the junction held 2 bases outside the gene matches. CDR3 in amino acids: CASSDQRGAYEQYF. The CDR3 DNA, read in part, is TGTGCCAGCAGTGACCAGCGGGGGGCCTACGAG.

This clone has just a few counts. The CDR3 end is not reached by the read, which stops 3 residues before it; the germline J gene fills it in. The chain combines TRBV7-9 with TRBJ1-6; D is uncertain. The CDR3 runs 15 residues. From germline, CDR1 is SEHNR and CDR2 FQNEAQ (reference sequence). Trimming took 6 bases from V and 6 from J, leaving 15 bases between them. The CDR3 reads CASSRTEGGNSPLHF. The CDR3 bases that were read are TGTGCCAGCAGTCGTACGGAGGGTGGTAATTCACCC.

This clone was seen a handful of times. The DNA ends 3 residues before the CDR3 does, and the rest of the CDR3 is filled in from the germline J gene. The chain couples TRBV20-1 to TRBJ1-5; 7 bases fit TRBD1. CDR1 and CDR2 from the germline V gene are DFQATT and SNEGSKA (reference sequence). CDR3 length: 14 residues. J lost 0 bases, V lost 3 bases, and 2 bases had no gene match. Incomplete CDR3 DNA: TGCAGTGCTAGGGCAGGGGGTAGCAATCAGCCC. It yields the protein CSARAGGSNQP. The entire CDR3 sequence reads CSARAGGSNQPQHF.

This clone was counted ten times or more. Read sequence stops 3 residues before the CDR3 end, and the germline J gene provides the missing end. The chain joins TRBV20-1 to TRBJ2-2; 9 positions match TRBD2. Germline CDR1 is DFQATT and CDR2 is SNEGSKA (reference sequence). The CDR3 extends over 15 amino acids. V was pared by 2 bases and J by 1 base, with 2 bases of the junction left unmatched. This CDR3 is CSARLAGMNTGELFF. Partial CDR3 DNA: TGCAGTGCTAGACTAGCGGGGATGAACACCGGGGAG.

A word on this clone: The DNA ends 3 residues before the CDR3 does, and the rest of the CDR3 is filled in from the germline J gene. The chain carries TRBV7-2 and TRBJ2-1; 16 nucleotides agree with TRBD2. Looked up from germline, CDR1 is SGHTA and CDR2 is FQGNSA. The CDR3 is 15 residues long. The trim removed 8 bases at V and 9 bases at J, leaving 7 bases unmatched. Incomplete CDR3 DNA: TGTGCCAGCGGGCGGGGACTAGCGGGGGGGGGTGAG. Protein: CASGRGLAGGGE. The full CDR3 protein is CASGRGLAGGGEQFF.

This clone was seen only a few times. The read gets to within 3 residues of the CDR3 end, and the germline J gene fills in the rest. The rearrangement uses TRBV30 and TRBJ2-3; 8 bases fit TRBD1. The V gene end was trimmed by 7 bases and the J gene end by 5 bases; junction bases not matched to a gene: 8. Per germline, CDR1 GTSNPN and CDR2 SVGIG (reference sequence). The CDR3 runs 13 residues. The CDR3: CASTDRAKDTQYF. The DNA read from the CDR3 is TGTGCCTCCACGGACAGGGCCAAAGATACG.